Below are 13 T cell receptor beta chains sequenced from a single sample in a study of beta chain features in type 1 diabetes. Whole-study findings and limits: Moderately but significantly shorter TCRB CDR3s were found in Type 1 diabetes patients in all four CD4+ subsets.

Their antigens are not known. Every bit of the isolated RNA underwent reverse transcription, so sequencing read expressed TCRB transcripts. Assay: immunoSEQ multiplex PCR; the TCRdb copy retains only in-frame clones and omits some. Of 300,000 or so clones in the sample, approximately 9.7% are singletons; the top ten hold about 1%. Sequencing was done on a sample of central memory CD4+ T cells from blood. These receptors originate from a man aged 25 to 45 with type 1 diabetes.

This chain joins TRBV7-9 and TRBJ1-6; 10 bases line up with TRBD1. Germline trimming cut 5 bases from V and 6 bases from J; bases unmatched to any gene: 4. Germline V gene data show CDR1 as SEHNR and CDR2 as FQNEAQ (reference sequence). The CDR3 covers 15 residues. Here the CDR3 DNA reads TGTGCCAGCAGCGGACAGGGGGTCGGTAATTCACCCCTCCACTTT. It encodes CASSGQGVGNSPLHF.

Only a few counts were recorded for this clone. The chain links TRBV5-1 to TRBJ2-3, with D unresolved. Germline V gene lookup returns CDR1 SGHRS and CDR2 YFSETQ. V dropped 2 bases and J dropped 7 bases, with 17 bases sitting between them. CDR3 length equals 15 residues. The CDR3 region is CASSLSGLPSNTQYF. CDR3 bases: TGCGCCAGCAGCTTATCCGGGCTCCCCTCAAATACGCAGTATTTT.

The sample holds a few counts of this clone. The genes are TRBV2 and TRBJ1-5; possible D gene TRBD1, 5 bases. This CDR3 has 14 amino acids. Germline CDR1 and CDR2: SNHLY and FYNNEI. Between the trimmed V and J ends, which lost 5 bases and 0 bases, there was a span of 8 bases. CDR3 loop: CASSWDFSNQPQHF. The CDR3 DNA is TGTGCCAGCAGTTGGGACTTTAGCAATCAGCCCCAGCATTTT.

This clone was counted between two and nine times. This chain links TRBV6-6 with TRBJ2-3, with D perhaps given as TRBD1 or TRBD2 (6 bases each). The CDR3 consists of 16 residues. The V end was cut by 6 bases, the J end by 10 bases, with 26 bases between. The V gene's germline CDR1 is MNHNY and CDR2 SVGAGI (reference sequence). The CDR3 sequence is CASRPRIPGAGDAQYF. CDR3 nucleotides: TGTGCCAGCAGACCCAGGATACCGGGGGCTGGAGACGCGCAGTATTTT.

This clone was counted a few times. V usage is TRBV4-1 and J usage is TRBJ1-2; D gene ambiguous. V lost 1 base, J lost 1 base, and 10 bases lay in between. Germline V gene sequence: CDR1 MGHRA, CDR2 YSYEKL. There are 15 residues in the CDR3. The CDR3 here is CASSQGHQNNYGYTF. Written as DNA, the CDR3 is TGCGCCAGCAGCCAAGGGCACCAAAATAACTATGGCTACACCTTC.

This chain uses TRBV6-6 with TRBJ2-7, with a tentative D call TRBD1 (6 bases). The CDR3 runs 13 residues. The germline CDR1 and CDR2 sequences are MNHNY and SVGAGI (reference sequence). V was pared by 3 bases and J by 6 bases, with 12 bases between. For the CDR3, the DNA is TGTGCCAGCAGTTATAGGGACATTCCCGAGCAGTACTTC. Protein: CASSYRDIPEQYF.

This clone was observed a few times. The chain couples TRBV7-9 to TRBJ2-1; no definite D call. This CDR3 is 13 amino acids long. The V end was cut by 2 bases, the J end by 8 bases, with 10 bases between. CDR1 is SEHNR, CDR2 FQNEAQ, per germline (reference sequence). DNA for the CDR3: TGTGCCAGCAGCTTACTAGGCGGCGATGAGCAGTTCTTC. This translates into CASSLLGGDEQFF.

This clone turned up a few times. This chain links TRBV28 with TRBJ1-4; D gene unclear. Trimming shortened V by 8 bases and J by 8 bases, and 12 bases separated the two germline ends. The CDR3 totals 12 residues. Germline assignment: CDR1 MDHEN and CDR2 SYDVKM. CDR3 in amino acids: CASEGTREKLFF. The CDR3 DNA sequence: TGTGCCAGCGAAGGCACCCGGGAAAAACTGTTTTTT.

The rearrangement uses TRBV6-5 and TRBJ1-5; 7 bases match TRBD1. Per the germline V gene, CDR1 is MNHEY and CDR2 is SVGAGI. The CDR3 runs 14 residues. J lost 6 bases, V lost 2 bases, and 4 bases had no gene match. CDR3 residues: CASSYEGAGQPQHF. The CDR3 nucleotides are TGTGCCAGCAGTTACGAGGGGGCCGGTCAGCCCCAGCATTTT.

The V gene is TRBV6-6, the J gene TRBJ1-4; TRBD1 aligns across 7 bases. CDR1 MNHNY and CDR2 SVGAGI come from the germline V gene (reference sequence). This CDR3 is 13 amino acids long. J was trimmed by 6 bases and V by 10 bases; bases with no gene match: 8. The CDR3 region has the DNA TGTGCCATCACCCGGGACAGTCATGAAAAACTGTTTTTT. Its translation: CAITRDSHEKLFF.

This clone has more than one count but fewer than ten. The gene calls are TRBV10-1 and TRBJ1-1, with no clear D. V was shortened by 5 bases and J by 4 bases, with 11 bases between the two germline ends. The germline V gene encodes CDR1 WNHNN and CDR2 SYGVQD (reference sequence). This CDR3 comprises 13 residues. In DNA, the CDR3 is TGCGCCAGCAGTCGGAAACATGGCACTGAAGCTTTCTTT. Translation: CASSRKHGTEAFF.

The rearrangement joins TRBV5-1 to TRBJ2-1; D remains unclear. The CDR3 totals 15 residues. From germline, CDR1 is SGHRS and CDR2 YFSETQ. V was shortened by 1 base and J by 5 bases, with 13 bases between the two germline ends. Written as DNA, the CDR3 is TGCGCCAGCAGCTTGTCCCAGCTCGGCAACAATGAGCAGTTCTTC. This translates into CASSLSQLGNNEQFF.

This chain joins TRBV6-6 and TRBJ1-1; 9 bases are shared with TRBD1. CDR1 MNHNY and CDR2 SVGAGI come from the germline V gene (reference sequence). CDR3 length: 14 residues. The V segment lost 7 bases and the J segment 5 bases; nucleotides outside the gene matches: 8. This CDR3 is CASTEQGARTEAFF. The CDR3 coding sequence is TGTGCCAGCACCGAACAGGGGGCGCGGACTGAAGCTTTCTTT.